This TCR beta chain derives from a study of graft-versus-host responses after intestinal transplantation. Whole-study findings and limits: The study associated peak circulating GvH clone levels with early post-transplant HvG declines. GvH clones appeared in recipient marrow, some first in ileum or blood.

Clones were sequenced by immunoSEQ multiplex PCR, and TCRdb holds only the in-frame ones, with some missing. The sample includes tens of thousands of clones, around 95% of them seen just once. The length of the CDR3 is 18 residues. Germline V gene lookup returns CDR1 MNHEY and CDR2 SMNVEV (reference sequence). Trimming removed 2 bases from V and 4 bases from J; junction bases left unmatched: 16. A word on this clone: Antigen unknown.

The receptor's source is a human donor who received an intestinal transplant. The sample in question was unstimulated CD8+ T cells sorted from spleen or lymph node cells, obtained before intestinal transplant. The V call is TRBV27, the J call TRBJ2-5; TRBD2 aligns across 7 bases. The CDR3 nucleotides are TGTGCCAGCAGTTTAAGGAGAGGTGCGGGAGTATTGAGAGAGACCCAGTACTTC. Residues: CASSLRRGAGVLRETQYF.